The rows below give T cell receptor beta chains drawn from one sample of a study of human CD8 memory T cell subsets. Following a re-call of the 5' RACE reads, TCRdb has one entry per CDR3 protein and lacks DNA. In all, the sample yields 7,200 or so distinct CDR3 sequences. The source material was CD8+ T cells from PBMCs. These receptors were collected from a human donor in good health. Both conserved end residues are part of each CDR3. Each record gives: J gene, clone size, V gene, CDR3 protein. Expanded clones get a size class; other rows say once, few or many, or leave the size out.

TRBJ2-2,.,TRBV25-1,CATKSTGVANTGELFF
TRBJ1-1,.,TRBV6-2/TRBV6-3,CASSGQANTEAFF
TRBJ2-7,.,TRBV30,CAWSTAGWFSEQYF
TRBJ1-2,medium-sized,TRBV7-9,CASSFDITGTYGYTF
TRBJ2-3,medium-sized,TRBV19,CASSFGTSGDTQYF
TRBJ2-3,.,TRBV28,CASSSRSATYSTDTQYF
TRBJ2-5,medium-sized,TRBV20-1,CSARGASGPQETQYF
TRBJ1-2,.,TRBV20-1,CSARGGLIYGYTF
TRBJ2-4,.,TRBV20-1,CSARGVGLAEVAKNIQYF
TRBJ2-1,.,TRBV7-8,CASSSGTSPYNEQFF
TRBJ2-4,medium-sized,TRBV10-3,CAISESIIRDKNIQYF
TRBJ2-2,medium-sized,TRBV14,CASSQILYGRTGELFF
TRBJ2-2,.,TRBV12-3/TRBV12-4,CASSRLASTGELFF
TRBJ2-3,.,TRBV19,CASSMVRGDTQYF
TRBJ2-5,.,TRBV6-2/TRBV6-3,CASSQTWGALETQYF
TRBJ2-1,.,TRBV7-2,CASSFGSTEQFF
TRBJ1-5,medium-sized,TRBV2,CASSYSGGGQPQHF
TRBJ2-7,.,TRBV27,CASSRLGGYEQYF
TRBJ1-1,.,TRBV4-3,CASSQGRMNTEAFF
TRBJ1-1,.,TRBV5-1,CASSLSGGRVEAFF
TRBJ1-1,.,TRBV25-1,CASSEWGGTEAFF
TRBJ1-6,.,TRBV3-1,CASSQDPGTDYNSPLHF
TRBJ2-7,.,TRBV13,CASSSDRGPYEQYF
TRBJ2-7,.,TRBV5-5,CASSLGLAGFGVYEQYF
TRBJ2-1,.,TRBV6-2/TRBV6-3,CASGSGTPGEQFF
TRBJ1-1,medium-sized,TRBV28,CASSFQGDMNTEAFF
TRBJ2-1,.,TRBV20-1,CSAMGPYNEQFF
TRBJ2-7,.,TRBV4-3,CASSQDLGVGPYEQYF
TRBJ2-7,.,TRBV3-1,CASSQDQREQYF
TRBJ2-5,.,TRBV7-9,CASSLRTAQETQYF
TRBJ2-1,.,TRBV23-1,CASSLGPTSGGASEQFF
TRBJ1-4,.,TRBV4-1,CASSQYTGGLGEKLFF
TRBJ1-1,medium-sized,TRBV7-2,CASSPYSGNEAFF
TRBJ2-2,medium-sized,TRBV28,CASRPRDRPGELFF
TRBJ2-7,.,TRBV4-1,CASSQEVPPSLSSYEQYF